These T cell receptor beta chains were read from a single sample in a study of blood T cells in healthy people across ages. TCRdb ran MiXCR on the 5' RACE reads and lists one entry per CDR3 protein. The table lists around 800,000 distinct CDR3 sequences, around a quarter of them singletons. The same data also contributed to another study, on T cells of mothers and their children.

The specimen was blood. The receptors stem from a boy between 10 and 17 years old in good health. Both conserved end residues are part of each CDR3. Each record gives: V gene, J gene, D gene, clone size, CDR3 DNA, CDR3 protein. D genes are given only for firm matches. The listing skips clone size in some rows; elsewhere it reads once, few, many or a size class.

TRBV20-1	TRBJ2-5	TRBD1	few	TGCAGTGCTAGAGGATCAGGGGGCGGACAAGAGACCCAGTACTTC	CSARGSGGGQETQYF
TRBV5-1	TRBJ2-5	TRBD2	few	TGCGCCAGCAGCTTGTCCTCCGGCGGGGGGGCAATGGTGGAGACCCAGTACTTC	CASSLSSGGGAMVETQYF
TRBV25-1	TRBJ1-1	TRBD1	.	TGTGCCAGCAGTGAATCCGGGACAGGGTTGAACACTGAAGCTTTCTTT	CASSESGTGLNTEAFF
TRBV4-1	TRBJ2-6	TRBD1	few	TGCGCCAGCAGCCAGGGACAGGGGGCTCACTCTGGGGCCAACGTCCTGACTTTC	CASSQGQGAHSGANVLTF
TRBV7-3	TRBJ2-6	.	.	TGTGCCAGCAGCTTGGGGGCTCCTGGGGCCAACGTCCTGACTTTC	CASSLGAPGANVLTF
TRBV12-3/TRBV12-4	TRBJ1-3	.	.	TGTGCCAGCAACGGACACCTTGGAAACACCATATATTTT	CASNGHLGNTIYF
TRBV10-3	TRBJ1-2	.	.	TGTGCCATCACTGGAAGATTTGGCGGCTACACCTTC	CAITGRFGGYTF
TRBV12-5	TRBJ2-3	.	.	TGTGTTAGTGGTTCCCACCTTAGGGGATATACGCAGTATTTT	CVSGSHLRGYTQYF
TRBV6-1	TRBJ1-1	.	.	TGTGCCAGCAGTGAATATTTTGGAGGGAACACTGAAGCTTTCTTT	CASSEYFGGNTEAFF
TRBV6-1	TRBJ2-5	.	.	TGTGCCACCACACAACTCTCGGGACACCGTAACCAAGAGACCCAGTACTTC	CATTQLSGHRNQETQYF
TRBV7-9	TRBJ1-4	TRBD1	few	TGTGCCAGCAGCTCGGAGGACAGGGGGGTCGAAGAAAAACTGTTTTTT	CASSSEDRGVEEKLFF
TRBV12-3/TRBV12-4	TRBJ2-1	TRBD1	.	TGTGCCAGCGGAAATCAGGGGGCCACTGAGCAGTTCTTC	CASGNQGATEQFF
TRBV6-5	TRBJ1-4	.	.	TGTGCCAGCAGTGTTGCAGGGGAAAAACTGTTTTTT	CASSVAGEKLFF
TRBV12-3/TRBV12-4	TRBJ1-5	.	.	TGTGCCAGCAGTTTCCTTAATCAGCCCCAGCATTTT	CASSFLNQPQHF
TRBV28	TRBJ2-5	TRBD1	.	TGTGCCAGCAGTTTTGGGAGTGACAGGGGGCTTTTCCAAGAGACCCAGTACTTC	CASSFGSDRGLFQETQYF
TRBV5-1	TRBJ2-5	.	.	TGCGCCAGCAGCTTGGAAGCGCCAGAGGGGCCCCAGTACTTC	CASSLEAPEGPQYF
TRBV27	TRBJ1-4	TRBD1	.	TGTGCCAGCAGTTCCCAACAGGGGGAAAAACTGTTTTTT	CASSSQQGEKLFF
TRBV9	TRBJ2-7	TRBD1	few	TGTGCCAGCAGCGTAAATTGGGACAGCCGATACGAGCAGTACTTC	CASSVNWDSRYEQYF
TRBV2	TRBJ2-2	TRBD1	few	TGTGCCAGCAGTCCCTTGACAGGGGGCGTCGGGGAGCTGTTTTTT	CASSPLTGGVGELFF
TRBV9	TRBJ2-7	TRBD2	.	TGTGCCAGCAGCCTCACAGTCGCGGGGGGACCAAACAATGAGCAGTACTTC	CASSLTVAGGPNNEQYF
TRBV29-1	TRBJ2-1	.	.	TGCAGCGTTGGTGCGCATGAGCAGTTCTTC	CSVGAHEQFF
TRBV20-1	TRBJ2-7	.	.	TGCAGTGCCAGGAGGAGCTCCTACGAGCAGTACTTC	CSARRSSYEQYF
TRBV3-1	TRBJ1-5	.	.	TGTGCCAGCAGCCTTAAAACTGGCAATCAGCCCCAGCATTTT	CASSLKTGNQPQHF
TRBV5-1	TRBJ2-4	.	.	TGCGCCAGCAGCTTACTACCGGGACCCCTCGCCAAAAACATTCAGTACTTC	CASSLLPGPLAKNIQYF
TRBV20-1	TRBJ2-5	TRBD2	.	TGCAGTGCTAGAGGCCCCCCTGCTAGCGGGAAAGAGACCCAGTACTTC	CSARGPPASGKETQYF
TRBV5-1	TRBJ1-3	.	few	TGTGCCAGCAGCTTACTGGGGACGTCTGGAAACACCATATATTTT	CASSLLGTSGNTIYF
TRBV29-1	TRBJ1-1	.	few	TGCAGCGTTGGCGGGCAGATACACACTGAAGCTTTCTTT	CSVGGQIHTEAFF
TRBV3-1	TRBJ2-5	.	.	TGTGCCAGCAGCCCAGAGGCGAGGGGGGAGACCCAGTACTTC	CASSPEARGETQYF
TRBV7-8	TRBJ2-6	TRBD1	.	TGTGCCAGCAGCTTAGGACAGGGTTACCTCTCTGGGGCCAACGTCCTGACTTTC	CASSLGQGYLSGANVLTF
TRBV4-2	TRBJ1-6	.	few	TGTGCCAGCAGCCAAGATTCAGGGCCCGCTTTGTCACCCCTCCACTTT	CASSQDSGPALSPLHF
TRBV10-3	TRBJ2-2	TRBD2	few	TGTGCCATCAGCGATAGCGGGGGGGCCCGCACCGGGGAGCTGTTTTTT	CAISDSGGARTGELFF
TRBV7-2	TRBJ2-1	.	few	TGTGCCAGCAGCTCCTCTAGCCGCGGTGAGCAGTTCTTC	CASSSSSRGEQFF
TRBV3-1	TRBJ2-1	.	.	TGTGCCAGCAGCCAAGATCCACCCAGCGGAGGAATCTTATACAATGAGCAGTTCTTC	CASSQDPPSGGILYNEQFF
TRBV25-1	TRBJ2-5	.	.	TGTGCCAGCAGTGAAAACCCGGTTGGACCGGGGGCCCAGTACTTC	CASSENPVGPGAQYF
TRBV29-1	TRBJ1-2	.	.	TGCAGCGTTGTGGGACCCGGGGGCAATGACTATGGCTACACCTTC	CSVVGPGGNDYGYTF
TRBV6-5	TRBJ1-5	.	.	TGTGCCAGCAGCTCCAACAGCGATCAGCCCCAGCATTTT	CASSSNSDQPQHF
TRBV20-1	TRBJ2-1	TRBD1	.	TGCAGTGTTGGACAGGGAGAGAATGAGCAGTTCTTC	CSVGQGENEQFF
TRBV6-1	TRBJ2-2	TRBD1	few	TGTGCCAGCAGTGCATCGTGGACAGGGGGCACCGGGGAGCTGTTTTTT	CASSASWTGGTGELFF
TRBV20-1	TRBJ2-1	.	few	TGCAGTGCGGGGCAAGACAGTCTCTCCTACAATGAGCAGTTCTTC	CSAGQDSLSYNEQFF
TRBV7-8	TRBJ2-3	TRBD2	.	TGTGCCAGCAGCTTGTTTGGGGGGGGCACAGATACGCAGTATTTT	CASSLFGGGTDTQYF
TRBV2	TRBJ2-5	TRBD2	few	TGTGCCAGCAGTGAGAGGAGCGGGAGGTCATGGGAGACCCAGTACTTC	CASSERSGRSWETQYF
TRBV5-1	TRBJ2-5	.	.	TGCGCCAGCAGCAACCGTGGCCCCGGGGAGACCCAGTACTTC	CASSNRGPGETQYF
TRBV20-1	TRBJ1-1	.	.	TGCAGTGCCCCGGGGAGGGGGAGCACTGAAGCTTTCTTT	CSAPGRGSTEAFF
TRBV6-5	TRBJ1-2	.	few	TGTGCCAGCAGTGAGAGGGAGGTCTATGGCTACACCTTC	CASSEREVYGYTF
TRBV20-1	TRBJ2-3	TRBD2	.	TGCAGTGCTAGGTGGGCGGGGGTAACAGATACGCAGTATTTT	CSARWAGVTDTQYF